This TCR beta chain was identified in a study of tumor-infiltrating lymphocytes in primary liver carcinoma. Whole-study context: Those enrolled were patients of both sexes, who were aged 30 to 69 years. Read depth, roughly 3.65 to 8 million productive TCRbeta reads, did not differ significantly between tissues.

Co-extracting RNA and DNA was done with 20-30 mg of unsorted bulk tissue as input. This CDR3 has 18 amino acids. Losses at the gene ends were 7 bases for V and 0 bases for J; bases not matched to a gene: 18. CDR1 and CDR2 from the germline V gene are SQVTM and ANQGSEA. A primer in the constant region served to generate TCR beta cDNA from roughly 450 ng of total RNA. Three nested multiplex PCR rounds of slightly modified ARM-PCR generated TCR beta libraries. PCR rounds one and two used TRBV1-TRBV30 forward primers with a C-beta reverse primer for about 9 cycles each. TCRdb analysed the multiplex PCR reads with MiXCR anew, one entry per CDR3 protein. The data show over 100,000 distinct CDR3 sequences, around 70% seen once. General study findings and limits: Researchers found tumor-adjacent and tumor-blood pairs overlapped less than tumor region pairs.

On this clonotype itself: Its target is unknown.

The receptor's source is a woman between 55 and 75 years old with primary liver carcinoma and hepatitis B virus infection. The sample comprised tumor-adjacent normal liver tissue. The chain joins TRBV29-1 to TRBJ2-1, with 7 bases fitting TRBD2. Here the CDR3 reads CSAQPSGASASSYNEQFF. The CDR3 region has the DNA TGCAGCGCTCAGCCCAGCGGGGCTAGCGCGAGCTCCTACAATGAGCAGTTCTTC.